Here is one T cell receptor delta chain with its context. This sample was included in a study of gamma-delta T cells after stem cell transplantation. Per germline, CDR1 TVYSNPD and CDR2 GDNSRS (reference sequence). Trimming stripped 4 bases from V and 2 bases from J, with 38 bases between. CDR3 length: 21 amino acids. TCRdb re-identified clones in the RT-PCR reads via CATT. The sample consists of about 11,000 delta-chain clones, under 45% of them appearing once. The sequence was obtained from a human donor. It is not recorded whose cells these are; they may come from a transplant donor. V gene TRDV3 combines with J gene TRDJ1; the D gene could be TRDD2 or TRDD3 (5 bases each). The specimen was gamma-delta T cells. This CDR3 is CASYPGPYEKIGAYATDKLIF. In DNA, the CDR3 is TGTGCCTCCTACCCCGGGCCCTACGAGAAAATTGGGGCATACGCGACCGATAAACTCATCTTT.